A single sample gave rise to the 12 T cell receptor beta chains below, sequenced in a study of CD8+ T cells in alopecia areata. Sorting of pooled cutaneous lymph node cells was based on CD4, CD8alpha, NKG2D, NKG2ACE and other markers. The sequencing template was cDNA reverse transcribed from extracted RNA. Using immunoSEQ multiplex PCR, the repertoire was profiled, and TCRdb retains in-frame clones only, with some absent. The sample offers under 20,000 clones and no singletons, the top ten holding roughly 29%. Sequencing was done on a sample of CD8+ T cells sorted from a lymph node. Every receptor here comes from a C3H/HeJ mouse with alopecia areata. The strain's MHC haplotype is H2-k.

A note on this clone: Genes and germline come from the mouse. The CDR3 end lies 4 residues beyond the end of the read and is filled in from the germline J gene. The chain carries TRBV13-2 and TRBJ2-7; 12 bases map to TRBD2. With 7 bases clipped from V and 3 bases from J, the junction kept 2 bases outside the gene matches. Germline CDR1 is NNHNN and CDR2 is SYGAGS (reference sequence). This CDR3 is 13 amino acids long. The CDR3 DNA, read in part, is TGTGCCAGCAGGACTGGGGGGGTCTAT. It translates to CASRTGGVY. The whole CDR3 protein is CASRTGGVYEQYF.

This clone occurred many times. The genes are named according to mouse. The covered CDR3 bases are TGTGCCAGCAGTCCCCCTAACCAAGAC. Translating it yields CASSPPNQD. The complete CDR3 sequence is CASSPPNQDTQYF. V usage is TRBV13-3 and J usage is TRBJ2-5; D unresolved. The CDR3 goes on 4 residues after the read ends, and that part is filled in from the germline J gene. V was shortened by 4 bases and J by 0 bases, with 6 bases between the two germline ends. CDR1 is NNHDY, CDR2 SYVADS, per germline. CDR3 length equals 13 residues.

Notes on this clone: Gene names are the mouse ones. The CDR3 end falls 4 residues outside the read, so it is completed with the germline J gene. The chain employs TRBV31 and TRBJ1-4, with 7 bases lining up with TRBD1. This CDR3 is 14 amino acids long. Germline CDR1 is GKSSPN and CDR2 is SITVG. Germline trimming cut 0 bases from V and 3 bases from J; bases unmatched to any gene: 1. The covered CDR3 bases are TGTGCCTGGAGTCTAGGACAGGCCAACGAA. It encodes CAWSLGQANE. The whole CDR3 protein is CAWSLGQANERLFF.

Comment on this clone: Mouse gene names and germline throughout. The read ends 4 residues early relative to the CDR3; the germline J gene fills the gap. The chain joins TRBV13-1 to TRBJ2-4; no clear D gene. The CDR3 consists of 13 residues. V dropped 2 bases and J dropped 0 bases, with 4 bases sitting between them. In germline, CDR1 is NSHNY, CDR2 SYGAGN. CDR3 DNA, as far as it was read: TGTGCCAGCAGTGAGACTAGTCAAAAC. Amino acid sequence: CASSETSQN. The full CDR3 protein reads CASSETSQNTLYF.

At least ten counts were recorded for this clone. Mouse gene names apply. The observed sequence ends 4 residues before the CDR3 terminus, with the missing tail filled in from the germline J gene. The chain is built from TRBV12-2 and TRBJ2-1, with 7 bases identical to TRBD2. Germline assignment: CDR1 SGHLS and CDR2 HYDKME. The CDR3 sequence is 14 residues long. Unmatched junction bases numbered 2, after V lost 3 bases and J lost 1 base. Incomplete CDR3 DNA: TGTGCCAGCTCTGGACTGGTGAACTATGCT. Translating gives CASSGLVNYA. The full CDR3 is CASSGLVNYAEQFF.

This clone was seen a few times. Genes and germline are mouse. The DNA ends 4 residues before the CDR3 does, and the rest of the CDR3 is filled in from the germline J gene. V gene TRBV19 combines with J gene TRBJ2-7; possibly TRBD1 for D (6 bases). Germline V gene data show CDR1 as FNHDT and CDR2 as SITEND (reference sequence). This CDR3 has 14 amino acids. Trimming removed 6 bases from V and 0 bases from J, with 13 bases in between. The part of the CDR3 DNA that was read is TGTGCCAGCACCCCCGACAGGAGCTCCTAT. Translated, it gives CASTPDRSSY. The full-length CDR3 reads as CASTPDRSSYEQYF.

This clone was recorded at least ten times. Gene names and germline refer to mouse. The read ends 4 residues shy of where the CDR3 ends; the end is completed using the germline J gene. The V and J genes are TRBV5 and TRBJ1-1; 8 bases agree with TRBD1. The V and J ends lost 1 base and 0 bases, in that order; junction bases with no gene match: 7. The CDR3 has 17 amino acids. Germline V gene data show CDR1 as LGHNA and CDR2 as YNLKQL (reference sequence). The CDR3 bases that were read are TGTGCCAGCAGCCAAGGGTGGACAGGGTCTGCAAACACA. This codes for CASSQGWTGSANT. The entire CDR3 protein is CASSQGWTGSANTEVFF.

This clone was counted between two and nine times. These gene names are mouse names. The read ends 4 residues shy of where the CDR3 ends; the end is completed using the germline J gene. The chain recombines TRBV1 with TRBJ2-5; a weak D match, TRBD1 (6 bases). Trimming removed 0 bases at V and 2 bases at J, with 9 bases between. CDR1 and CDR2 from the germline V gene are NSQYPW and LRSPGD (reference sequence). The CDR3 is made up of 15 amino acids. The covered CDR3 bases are TGCACCTGCAGTGCAGAAAAGGGGGTCCAAGAC. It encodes CTCSAEKGVQD. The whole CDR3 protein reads CTCSAEKGVQDTQYF.

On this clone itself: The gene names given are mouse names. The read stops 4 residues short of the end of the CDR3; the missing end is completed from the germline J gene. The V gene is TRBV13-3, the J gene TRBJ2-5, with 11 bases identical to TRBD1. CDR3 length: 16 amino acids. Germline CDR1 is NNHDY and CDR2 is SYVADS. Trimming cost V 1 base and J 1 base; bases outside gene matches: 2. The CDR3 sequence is CASSDRGQGDQDTQYF. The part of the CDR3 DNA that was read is TGTGCCAGCAGTGATCGGGGACAGGGGGACCAAGAC. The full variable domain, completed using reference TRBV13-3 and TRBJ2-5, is EAAVTQSPRSKVAVTGGKVTLSCHQTNNHDYMYWYRQDTGHGLRLIHYSYVADSTEKGDIPDGYKASRPSQENFSLILELASLSQTAVYFCASSDRGQGDQDTQYFGPGTRLLVL.

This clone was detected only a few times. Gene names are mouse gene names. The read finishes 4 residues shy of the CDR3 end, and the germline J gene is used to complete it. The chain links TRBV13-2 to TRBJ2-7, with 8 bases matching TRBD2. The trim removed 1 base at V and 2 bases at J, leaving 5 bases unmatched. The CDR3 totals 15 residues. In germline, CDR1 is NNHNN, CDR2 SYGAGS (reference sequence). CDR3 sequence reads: CASGDLLTGAYEQYF. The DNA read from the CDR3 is TGTGCCAGCGGTGATCTCCTGACTGGGGCCTAT.

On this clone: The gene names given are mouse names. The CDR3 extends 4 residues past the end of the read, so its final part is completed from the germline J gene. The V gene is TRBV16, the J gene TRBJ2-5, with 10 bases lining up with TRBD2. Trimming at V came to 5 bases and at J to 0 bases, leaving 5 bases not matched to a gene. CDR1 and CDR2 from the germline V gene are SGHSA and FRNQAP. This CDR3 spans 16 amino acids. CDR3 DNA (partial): TGTGCAAGCAGCCCAGACTGGGGGGTTAACCAAGAC. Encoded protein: CASSPDWGVNQD. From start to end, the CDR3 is CASSPDWGVNQDTQYF.

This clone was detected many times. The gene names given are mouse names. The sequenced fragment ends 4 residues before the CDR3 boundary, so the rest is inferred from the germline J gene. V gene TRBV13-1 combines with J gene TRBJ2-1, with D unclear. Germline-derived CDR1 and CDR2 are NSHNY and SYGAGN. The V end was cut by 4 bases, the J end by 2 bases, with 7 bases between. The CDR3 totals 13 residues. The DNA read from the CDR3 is TGTGCCAGCAGTATTCAGGACTATGCT. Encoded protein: CASSIQDYA. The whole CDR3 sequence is CASSIQDYAEQFF.